This T cell receptor (beta chain) is drawn from a study of shared clonotypes between healthy human individuals. CD45RO-negative, CCR7-positively selected cells formed the naive CD8 fraction, excluding terminally differentiated effector memory CD45RA+ cells. Clones were read by immunoSEQ multiplex PCR, and TCRdb kept only the in-frame ones, dropping some. Of some 2 million clones in the sample, approximately 94% were seen once. Germline V gives CDR1 MGHRA, CDR2 YSYEKL. The CDR3 length is 18 residues. V gave up 1 base and J gave up 2 bases; unmatched junction bases: 7. What was sequenced was naive CD8+ T cells sorted from blood. This TCR came from a man aged 18 to 30 in good health. The V gene is TRBV4-1, the J gene TRBJ1-4; 10 bases align to TRBD1. CDR3 in DNA: TGCGCCAGCAGCCAAGCGGGACAGGGGAAGGAGACTAATGAAAAACTGTTTTTT. Translating gives CASSQAGQGKETNEKLFF.